A single sample gave rise to the 24 T cell receptor beta chains below, sequenced in a study of blood T cell repertoires in COVID-19. TCRdb's table, derived via immunoSEQ multiplex PCR, lists solely in-frame clones and lacks some. The sample contains around 170,000 clones, 80% to 90% of which appear only once. Sequencing was performed on peripheral blood. The receptors derive from a man between 50 and 59 years old with active or convalescent COVID-19.

The rearrangement joins TRBV4-3 to TRBJ1-2; no clear D gene. Trimming removed 4 bases at V and 8 bases at J, with 17 bases between. The length of the CDR3 is 14 residues. Germline V gene sequence: CDR1 LGHNA, CDR2 YSLEER. CDR3 in amino acids: CASSPGSGFRGYTF. In nucleotides, the CDR3 is TGCGCCAGCAGCCCTGGCTCCGGGTTCCGCGGCTACACCTTC.

This CDR3 is CASSLDGGGLQAGYTF. The CDR3 DNA reads TGTGCCAGCAGCTTAGATGGGGGGGGCCTACAGGCGGGCTACACCTTC. The V call is TRBV7-2, the J call TRBJ1-2, with a tentative D call TRBD1 (6 bases). CDR1 is SGHTA and CDR2 is FQGNSA in the germline V gene. The CDR3 is made up of 16 amino acids. The V end lost 1 base, the J end lost 8 bases, and 20 bases lay between the germline ends.

This clone has more than one count but fewer than ten. The rearrangement joins TRBV27 to TRBJ2-5, with 8 bases fitting TRBD1. This CDR3 is 17 amino acids long. V shed 8 bases and J 2 bases; nucleotides not matched to a gene: 16. Germline V gene lookup returns CDR1 MNHEY and CDR2 SMNVEV (reference sequence). CDR3 DNA: TGTGCCAGCCCGAAGGGTCGGACAGGGATTCCACAAGAGACCCAGTACTTC. Protein: CASPKGRTGIPQETQYF.

CDR3 nucleotide sequence: TGTGCCAGTAAACACCCCGATGGAAACACCATATATTTT. This translates into CASKHPDGNTIYF. This chain uses TRBV19 with TRBJ1-3; D remains unclear. Germline CDR1 and CDR2: LNHDA and SQIVND (reference sequence). This CDR3 has 13 amino acids. V gave up 7 bases and J gave up 3 bases, with 10 bases separating them. The full variable domain, its missing parts supplied by reference TRBV19 and TRBJ1-3, is DGGITQSPKYLFRKEGQNVTLSCEQNLNHDAMYWYRQDPGQGLRLIYYSQIVNDFQKGDIAEGYSVSREKKESFPLTVTSAQKNPTAFYLCASKHPDGNTIYFGEGSWLTVV.

The gene calls are TRBV5-4 and TRBJ2-7; D may be TRBD1 (5 bases). Per the germline V gene, CDR1 is SGHNT and CDR2 is YYREEE (reference sequence). The CDR3 runs to 13 residues. Trimming took 3 bases from V and 3 from J, leaving 10 bases between them. For the CDR3, the DNA is TGTGCCAGCAGCTCGACCCAGGGCTACGAGCAGTACTTC. Protein sequence: CASSSTQGYEQYF.

The chain is built from TRBV6-6 and TRBJ1-2, with 8 positions matching TRBD1. CDR3 length equals 15 residues. Germline values: CDR1 MNHNY, CDR2 SVGAGI (reference sequence). The V gene end was trimmed by 5 bases and the J gene end by 1 base; junction bases not matched to a gene: 6. The CDR3 is CASSGTGGVNYGYTF. The CDR3 region has the DNA TGTGCCAGCAGTGGAACAGGGGGGGTTAACTATGGCTACACCTTC.

The chain uses TRBV5-1 and TRBJ2-1, with D perhaps matching TRBD1 (6 bases). The CDR3 consists of 15 residues. Germline V lookup: CDR1 SGHRS, CDR2 YFSETQ. Trimming cost V 1 base and J 4 bases, with 12 bases left between them. The CDR3 bases are TGCGCCAGCAGCTTGTTGAGACAGGTATACAATGAGCAGTTCTTC. Protein sequence: CASSLLRQVYNEQFF.

This sequence joins TRBV5-1 and TRBJ2-3; 7 bases agree with TRBD1. Germline V gene data show CDR1 as SGHRS and CDR2 as YFSETQ. V shed 4 bases, J shed 2 bases, and the junction held 10 bases outside the gene matches. The CDR3 extends over 16 amino acids. In DNA form, the CDR3 reads TGCGCCAGCAGCGCTGGAGTGGGACAGACCACAGATACGCAGTATTTT. Its translation is CASSAGVGQTTDTQYF.

This clone was seen only once. This chain joins TRBV19 and TRBJ1-1; 7 positions match TRBD1. Per the germline V gene, CDR1 is LNHDA and CDR2 is SQIVND (reference sequence). The CDR3 loop spans 14 amino acids. V lost 3 bases, J lost 1 base, and 2 bases stayed unmatched. The CDR3 loop is CASSIQGGNTEAFF. DNA for the CDR3: TGTGCCAGTAGTATTCAGGGGGGGAACACTGAAGCTTTCTTT.

This chain uses TRBV11-2 with TRBJ2-1, with TRBD2 identical over 7 bases. The length of the CDR3 is 15 residues. V lost 3 bases, J lost 8 bases, and 10 bases stayed unmatched. Per germline, CDR1 SGHAT and CDR2 FQNNGV. The CDR3 DNA reads as TGTGCCAGCAGCTTTATATACGGGGGGAGGGATGAGCAGTTCTTC. It translates to CASSFIYGGRDEQFF.

Here the CDR3 reads CASRLVRQDNQPQHF. CDR3 coding DNA: TGTGCAAGTCGCTTAGTACGACAGGACAATCAGCCCCAGCATTTT. V usage is TRBV12-2 and J usage is TRBJ1-5; TRBD1 is the table's D call, not checked against the DNA. TRBV12-2 is shown as a pseudogene. The CDR3 loop spans 15 amino acids.

The rearrangement joins TRBV19 to TRBJ1-4; 8 bases agree with TRBD1. Unmatched junction bases numbered 24, after V lost 11 bases and J lost 7 bases. The CDR3 sequence is 18 residues long. Germline V gene data show CDR1 as LNHDA and CDR2 as SQIVND (reference sequence). The CDR3 spells CALYRRGQVPKEGEKLFF. CDR3 nucleotide sequence: TGTGCCCTTTACAGACGGGGACAGGTCCCGAAGGAGGGTGAAAAACTGTTTTTT.

This chain links TRBV7-7 with TRBJ2-7; 7 bases fit TRBD2. This CDR3 is 15 amino acids long. CDR1 and CDR2 from the germline V gene are SSHAT and FNYEAQ (reference sequence). The junction had 4 bases not matched to a gene; V was cut back by 2 bases and J by 0 bases. The CDR3 region is CASSLRAGHSYEQYF. Written as DNA, the CDR3 is TGTGCCAGCAGCTTACGAGCGGGGCACTCCTACGAGCAGTACTTC. Variable domain in full (rest from reference TRBV7-7 and TRBJ2-7): GAGVSQSPRYKVTKRGQDVTLRCDPISSHATLYWYQQALGQGPEFLTYFNYEAQPDKSGLPSDRFSAERPEGSISTLTIQRTEQRDSAMYRCASSLRAGHSYEQYFGPGTRLTVT.

This sequence joins TRBV18 and TRBJ2-3, with no clear D. Trimming took 5 bases from V and 5 from J, leaving 8 bases between them. The CDR3 consists of 12 residues. Germline V gene data show CDR1 as KGHSH and CDR2 as LQKENI. CDR3 residues: CASSSLQDTQYF. CDR3 bases: TGTGCCAGCTCATCACTCCAAGATACGCAGTATTTT.

This clone was observed a few times. The rearrangement links TRBV7-9 to TRBJ1-2, with 8 bases that match TRBD1. Germline V gene lookup returns CDR1 SEHNR and CDR2 FQNEAQ (reference sequence). The V gene end was trimmed by 3 bases and the J gene end by 6 bases; junction bases not matched to a gene: 6. The CDR3 is 14 amino acids. The CDR3 nucleotides are TGTGCCAGCAGCTTCGGACAGGGATCAGATGGCTACACCTTC. It translates to CASSFGQGSDGYTF.

This chain connects TRBV3-1 (or the pseudogene TRBV3-2) to TRBJ2-7; 10 nucleotides line up with TRBD1. The germline V gene has CDR1 LGHDT and CDR2 YNNKEL (reference sequence). V dropped 6 bases and J dropped 9; count of bases not matched to a gene: 17. The CDR3 covers 16 residues. The CDR3 DNA reads as TGTGCCAGCAGTCCCCCTAACCCAGGACAGGGGGAAGTGCAGTACTTC. Protein product: CASSPPNPGQGEVQYF.

Comments on this clone: Other nucleotide sequences from this sample produce the same CDR3. The chain recombines TRBV11-2 with TRBJ1-1; tentatively, D is TRBD1 (5 bases). Germline loops: CDR1 SGHAT, CDR2 FQNNGV. The V end was cut by 3 bases, the J end by 1 base, with 9 bases between. The CDR3 totals 14 residues. CDR3 in amino acids: CASSFTGKNTEAFF. CDR3 DNA sequence: TGTGCCAGCAGCTTCACAGGCAAGAACACTGAAGCTTTCTTT.

The V call is TRBV3-1 (or the pseudogene TRBV3-2), the J call TRBJ2-5, with a weak D call TRBD1 (5 bases). Between the trimmed V and J ends, which lost 4 bases and 5 bases, there was a span of 20 bases. Germline V gives CDR1 LGHDT, CDR2 YNNKEL (reference sequence). The CDR3 spans 16 residues. CDR3 bases: TGTGCCAGCAGCCTATACGGACGGACAAGTGGGGAGACCCAGTACTTC. Translated, it gives CASSLYGRTSGETQYF.

In nucleotides, the CDR3 is TGTGCCAGCAGTCTCCACCGGGACAGTAAGAATGAGCAGTTCTTC. This translates into CASSLHRDSKNEQFF. V is TRBV6-2 or TRBV6-3 and J is TRBJ2-1, with 7 positions matching TRBD1. The CDR3 extends over 15 amino acids. The V gene end was trimmed by 5 bases and the J gene end by 7 bases; junction bases not matched to a gene: 11. In germline, CDR1 is MNHEY, CDR2 SVGEGT.

V gene TRBV5-1 combines with J gene TRBJ1-5; a possible D gene is TRBD1 (5 bases). Trimming took 0 bases from V and 3 from J, leaving 7 bases between them. Germline V gives CDR1 SGHRS, CDR2 YFSETQ. The CDR3 is 14 amino acids. For the CDR3, the DNA is TGCGCCAGCAGCTTGGGACAGTCCAATCAGCCCCAGCATTTT. Translating gives CASSLGQSNQPQHF.

A word on this clone: Additional DNA sequences in this sample encode the identical CDR3. The chain carries TRBV30 and TRBJ2-1; 8 bases agree with TRBD1. V shed 4 bases and J 1 base; nucleotides not matched to a gene: 3. Germline V gives CDR1 GTSNPN, CDR2 SVGIG (reference sequence). This CDR3 has 14 amino acids. The CDR3 coding sequence is TGTGCCTGGACCCGACAGGGGTCCTACAATGAGCAGTTCTTC. The encoded protein is CAWTRQGSYNEQFF.

The CDR3 here is CASRYGQHTEAFF. The CDR3 DNA is TGCGCCAGCAGGTATGGACAGCACACTGAAGCTTTCTTT. The rearrangement uses TRBV5-1 and TRBJ1-1; a weak D match, TRBD1 (6 bases). Germline V gene lookup returns CDR1 SGHRS and CDR2 YFSETQ. The ends were cut back, 5 bases at V and 3 bases at J, with 11 bases in the middle. The CDR3 loop spans 13 amino acids.

V is TRBV14 and J is TRBJ2-1, with D unresolved. The germline V gene has CDR1 SGHDN and CDR2 FVKESK. CDR3 length: 15 amino acids. V lost 4 bases, J lost 0 bases, and 10 bases lay in between. CDR3 DNA sequence: TGTGCCAGCAGCCCGCTAGACCTCTCCTACAATGAGCAGTTCTTC. Its protein product is CASSPLDLSYNEQFF.

The chain combines TRBV28 with TRBJ2-5, with D possibly being TRBD1 (5 bases). V lost 3 bases, J lost 0 bases, and 8 bases lay in between. The CDR3 sequence is 14 residues long. CDR1 and CDR2 (germline): MDHEN, SYDVKM. CDR3 DNA: TGTGCCAGCAGTTTCTCAGGGCACCAAGAGACCCAGTACTTC. Translating it yields CASSFSGHQETQYF.